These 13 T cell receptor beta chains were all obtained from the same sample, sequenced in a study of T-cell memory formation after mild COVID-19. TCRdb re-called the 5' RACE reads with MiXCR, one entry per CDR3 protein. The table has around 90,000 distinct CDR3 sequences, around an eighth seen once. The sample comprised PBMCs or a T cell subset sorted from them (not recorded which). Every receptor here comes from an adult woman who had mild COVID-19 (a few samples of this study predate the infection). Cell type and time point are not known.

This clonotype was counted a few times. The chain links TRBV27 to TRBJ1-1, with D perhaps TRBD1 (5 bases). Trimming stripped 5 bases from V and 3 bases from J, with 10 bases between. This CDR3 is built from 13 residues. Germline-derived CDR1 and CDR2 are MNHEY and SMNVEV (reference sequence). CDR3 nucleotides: TGTGCCAGCAGTCCTGGGGGGTACACTGAAGCTTTCTTT. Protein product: CASSPGGYTEAFF.

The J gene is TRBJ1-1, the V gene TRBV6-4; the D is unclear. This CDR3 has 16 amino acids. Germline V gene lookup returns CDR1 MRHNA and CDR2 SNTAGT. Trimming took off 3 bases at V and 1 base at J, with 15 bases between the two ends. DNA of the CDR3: TGTGCCAGCAGTGAAGGAATGGGCCAGCCGAACACTGAAGCTTTCTTT. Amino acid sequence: CASSEGMGQPNTEAFF.

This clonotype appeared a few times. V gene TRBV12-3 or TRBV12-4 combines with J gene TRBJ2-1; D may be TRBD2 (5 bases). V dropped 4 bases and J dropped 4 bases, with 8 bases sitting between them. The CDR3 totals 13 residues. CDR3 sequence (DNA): TGTGCCAGCAGTTATGGCGGGTACAATGAGCAGTTCTTC. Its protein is CASSYGGYNEQFF.

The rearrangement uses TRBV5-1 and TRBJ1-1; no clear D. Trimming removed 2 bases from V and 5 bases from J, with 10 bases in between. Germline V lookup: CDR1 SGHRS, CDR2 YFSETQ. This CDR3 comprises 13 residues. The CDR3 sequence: CASSLWRGTEAFF. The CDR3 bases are TGCGCCAGCAGCTTATGGAGAGGGACTGAAGCTTTCTTT.

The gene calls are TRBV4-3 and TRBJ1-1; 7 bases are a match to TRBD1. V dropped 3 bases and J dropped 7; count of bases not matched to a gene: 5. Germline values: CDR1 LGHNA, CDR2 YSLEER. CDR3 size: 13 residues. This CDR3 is CASSQIAGGEAFF. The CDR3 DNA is TGCGCCAGCAGCCAGATTGCAGGGGGTGAAGCTTTCTTT.

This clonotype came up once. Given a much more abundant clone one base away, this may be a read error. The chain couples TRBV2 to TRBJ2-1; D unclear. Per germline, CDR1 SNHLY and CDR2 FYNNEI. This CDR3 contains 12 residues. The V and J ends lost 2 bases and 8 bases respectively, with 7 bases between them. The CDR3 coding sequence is TGTGCCAGCAGTGAAAGGGTCCATGAGCAGTTCTTC. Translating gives CASSERVHEQFF.

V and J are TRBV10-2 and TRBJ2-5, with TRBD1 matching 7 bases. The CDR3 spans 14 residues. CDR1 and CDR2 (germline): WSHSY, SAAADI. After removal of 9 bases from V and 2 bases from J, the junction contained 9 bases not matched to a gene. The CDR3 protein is CASTKGDSQETQYF. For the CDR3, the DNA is TGCGCCAGTACTAAAGGGGACAGTCAAGAGACCCAGTACTTC.

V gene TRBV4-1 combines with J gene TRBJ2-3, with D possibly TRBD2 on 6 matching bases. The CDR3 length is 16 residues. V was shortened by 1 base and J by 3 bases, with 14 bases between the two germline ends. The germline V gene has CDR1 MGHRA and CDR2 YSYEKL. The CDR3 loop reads CASSQGPGVGTDTQYF. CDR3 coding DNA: TGCGCCAGCAGCCAAGGACCGGGAGTCGGTACAGATACGCAGTATTTT.

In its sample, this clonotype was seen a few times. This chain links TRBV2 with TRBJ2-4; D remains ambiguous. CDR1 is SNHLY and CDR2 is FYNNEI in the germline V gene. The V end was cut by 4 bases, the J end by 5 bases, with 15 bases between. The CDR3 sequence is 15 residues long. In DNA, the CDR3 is TGTGCCAGCAGTGCGGACGGGTGGCTGGAAAACATTCAGTACTTC. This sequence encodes CASSADGWLENIQYF.

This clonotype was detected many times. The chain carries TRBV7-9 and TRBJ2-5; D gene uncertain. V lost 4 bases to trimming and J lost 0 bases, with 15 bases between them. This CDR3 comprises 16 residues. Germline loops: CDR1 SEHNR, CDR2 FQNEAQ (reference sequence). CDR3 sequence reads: CASSSQPMGYQETQYF. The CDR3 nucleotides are TGTGCCAGCAGCTCTCAACCAATGGGTTACCAAGAGACCCAGTACTTC. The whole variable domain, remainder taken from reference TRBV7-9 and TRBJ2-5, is DTGVSQNPRHKITKRGQNVTFRCDPISEHNRLYWYRQTLGQGPEFLTYFQNEAQLEKSRLLSDRFSAERPKGSFSTLEIQRTEQGDSAMYLCASSSQPMGYQETQYFGPGTRLLVL.

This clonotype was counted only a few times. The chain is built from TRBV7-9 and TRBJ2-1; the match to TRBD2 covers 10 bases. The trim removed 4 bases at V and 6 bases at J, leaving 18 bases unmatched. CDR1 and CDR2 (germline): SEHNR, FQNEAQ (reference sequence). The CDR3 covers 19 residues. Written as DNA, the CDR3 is TGTGCCAGCAGCTCGTGGGGATGGCTAGCGGGAGAAACCTCCAATGAGCAGTTCTTC. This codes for CASSSWGWLAGETSNEQFF. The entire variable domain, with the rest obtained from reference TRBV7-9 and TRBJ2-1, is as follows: DTGVSQNPRHKITKRGQNVTFRCDPISEHNRLYWYRQTLGQGPEFLTYFQNEAQLEKSRLLSDRFSAERPKGSFSTLEIQRTEQGDSAMYLCASSSWGWLAGETSNEQFFGPGTRLTVL.

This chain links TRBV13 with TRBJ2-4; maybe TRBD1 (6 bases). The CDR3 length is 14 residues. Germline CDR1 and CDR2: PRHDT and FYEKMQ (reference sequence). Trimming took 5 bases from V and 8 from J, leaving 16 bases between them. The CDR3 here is CASSPGHRVDIQYF. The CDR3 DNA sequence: TGTGCCAGCAGCCCGGGTCACAGGGTTGACATTCAGTACTTC.

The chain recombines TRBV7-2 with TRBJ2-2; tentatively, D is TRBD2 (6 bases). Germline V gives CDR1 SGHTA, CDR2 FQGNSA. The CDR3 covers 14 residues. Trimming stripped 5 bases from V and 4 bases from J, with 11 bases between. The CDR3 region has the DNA TGTGCCAGCAGCCTGAGCGGGCCCACCGGGGAGCTGTTTTTT. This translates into CASSLSGPTGELFF.